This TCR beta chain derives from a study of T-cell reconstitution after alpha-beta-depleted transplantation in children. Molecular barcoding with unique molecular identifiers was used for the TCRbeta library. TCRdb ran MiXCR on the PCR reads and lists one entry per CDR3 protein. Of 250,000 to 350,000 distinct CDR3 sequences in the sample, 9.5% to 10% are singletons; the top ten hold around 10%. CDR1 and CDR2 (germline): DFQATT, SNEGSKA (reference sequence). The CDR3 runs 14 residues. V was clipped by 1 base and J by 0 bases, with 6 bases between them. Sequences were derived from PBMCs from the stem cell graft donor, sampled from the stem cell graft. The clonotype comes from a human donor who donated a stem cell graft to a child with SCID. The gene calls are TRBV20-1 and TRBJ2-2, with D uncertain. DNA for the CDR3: TGCAGTGCTAGAGGGTGGTCGAACACCGGGGAGCTGTTTTTT. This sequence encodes CSARGWSNTGELFF.